Listed below are T cell receptor beta chains from one sample, sequenced in a study of identical twins. Using its own MiXCR run on the 5' RACE reads, TCRdb lists one record per CDR3 protein. Found here are nearly 650,000 distinct CDR3 sequences, under 8.5% of them singletons; the top ten hold 1.5% to 2%. The data also belong to a second study, concerning yellow fever vaccine responses in identical twins.

The sequencing sample was made of PBMCs. The receptors stem from a woman aged 18-29 years in good health. CDR3s include the opening cysteine and the closing phenylalanine or tryptophan. Fields, in order: J gene, clone size, V gene, D gene, CDR3 protein, CDR3 DNA. D genes are given only for firm matches. Only some rows state a clone size, as once, few, many or a class for expanded clones.

TRBJ1-6 | NA | TRBV27 | TRBD1 | CASRGGQRSGSPLHF | TGTGCCAGCAGGGGGGGACAGAGAAGTGGTTCACCCCTCCACTTT
TRBJ1-2 | many | TRBV12-3/TRBV12-4 | NA | CASSLEGEGYGYTF | TGTGCCAGCAGTTTAGAGGGAGAAGGCTATGGCTACACCTTC
TRBJ1-1 | NA | TRBV7-9 | TRBD1 | CASSLGGGGADTEAFF | TGTGCCAGCAGCTTAGGTGGAGGGGGCGCGGACACTGAAGCTTTCTTT
TRBJ1-5 | many | TRBV5-1 | NA | CASSPDGGNQPQHF | TGCGCCAGCAGCCCGGACGGGGGCAATCAGCCCCAGCATTTT
TRBJ2-1 | many | TRBV5-1 | TRBD1 | CASSPGQGFDEQFF | TGCGCCAGCAGCCCGGGACAGGGTTTTGATGAGCAGTTCTTC
TRBJ2-1 | many | TRBV5-1 | NA | CASSLFGGGHNEQFF | TGCGCCAGCAGCTTGTTCGGCGGGGGCCACAATGAGCAGTTCTTC
TRBJ1-6 | many | TRBV7-9 | NA | CASSLDLWGGSLHF | TGTGCCAGCAGCTTAGATTTGTGGGGGGGTTCCCTCCACTTT
TRBJ2-1 | many | TRBV6-1 | TRBD1 | CASSRDRAYNEQFF | TGTGCCAGCAGCCGGGACAGAGCCTACAATGAGCAGTTCTTC
TRBJ2-4 | NA | TRBV12-3/TRBV12-4 | NA | CASSMGVENIQYF | TGTGCCAGCAGCATGGGGGTCGAAAACATTCAGTACTTC
TRBJ2-3 | many | TRBV5-1 | NA | CASSPQVGGSTDTQYF | TGCGCCAGCAGCCCACAGGTCGGGGGCAGCACAGATACGCAGTATTTT
TRBJ2-3 | NA | TRBV10-1 | NA | CASSESPHGLDTQYF | TGCGCCAGCAGTGAGAGTCCACACGGGTTAGATACGCAGTATTTT
TRBJ2-5 | many | TRBV10-3 | NA | CAISDPRQGRVQETQYF | TGTGCCATCAGTGACCCGAGACAGGGGAGGGTTCAAGAGACCCAGTACTTC
TRBJ1-6 | NA | TRBV5-1 | TRBD1 | CASTDSDRGRSPLHF | TGCGCCAGCACCGATTCCGACAGGGGTCGATCACCCCTCCACTTT
TRBJ2-3 | many | TRBV12-3/TRBV12-4 | TRBD1 | CASSTTGWAQYF | TGTGCCAGCAGTACGACAGGGTGGGCGCAGTATTTT
TRBJ2-2 | NA | TRBV12-3/TRBV12-4 | NA | CASTGGRFANTGELFF | TGTGCCAGCACTGGGGGCAGGTTCGCGAACACCGGGGAGCTGTTTTTT
TRBJ2-2 | NA | TRBV11-2 | TRBD2 | CASSFLAGVYELFF | TGTGCCAGCAGCTTCCTAGCGGGAGTTTATGAGCTGTTTTTT
TRBJ2-2 | few | TRBV7-9 | NA | CASSPRATGELFF | TGTGCCAGCAGCCCTCGAGCCACCGGGGAGCTGTTTTTT
TRBJ2-1 | NA | TRBV11-3 | TRBD2 | CASSLGGVSSYNEQFF | TGTGCCAGCAGCCTGGGGGGGGTAAGCTCCTACAATGAGCAGTTCTTC
TRBJ2-3 | few | TRBV9 | TRBD2 | CASSVGTSGTWADTQYF | TGTGCCAGCAGCGTTGGGACTAGCGGGACTTGGGCAGATACGCAGTATTTT
TRBJ1-4 | NA | TRBV3-1 | NA | CASSHGGSNEKLFF | TGTGCCAGCAGCCATGGGGGCTCTAATGAAAAACTGTTTTTT
TRBJ2-1 | NA | TRBV2 | NA | CASRTVSYNEQFF | TGTGCCAGCAGGACAGTCTCCTACAATGAGCAGTTCTTC
TRBJ2-5 | many | TRBV5-1 | NA | CASSLGGSETQYF | TGCGCCAGCAGCTTGGGAGGTTCGGAGACCCAGTACTTC
TRBJ1-1 | few | TRBV20-1 | TRBD1 | CSAPSTGRATEAFF | TGCAGTGCTCCCTCGACAGGGCGGGCCACTGAAGCTTTCTTT
TRBJ2-5 | NA | TRBV5-1 | TRBD2 | CASSLRAGDQETQYF | TGCGCCAGCAGCTTGAGGGCGGGAGATCAAGAGACCCAGTACTTC
TRBJ2-1 | NA | TRBV3-1 | NA | CASSPFQLGGQFF | TGTGCCAGCAGCCCCTTTCAGTTGGGTGGACAGTTCTTC
TRBJ2-3 | many | TRBV24-1 | TRBD2 | CATSDGGIDTQYF | TGTGCCACCAGTGACGGGGGGATTGATACGCAGTATTTT
TRBJ2-2 | many | TRBV12-3/TRBV12-4 | NA | CASSPRGVGGAGELFF | TGTGCCAGCAGTCCTAGGGGGGTGGGTGGCGCCGGGGAGCTGTTTTTT
TRBJ1-4 | few | TRBV5-1 | NA | CASSLGSGGNEKLFF | TGCGCCAGCAGCCTAGGGTCTGGCGGTAATGAAAAACTGTTTTTT
TRBJ2-2 | many | TRBV12-3/TRBV12-4 | TRBD1 | CASSTTGGKAGELFF | TGTGCCAGCAGCACGACAGGGGGCAAGGCCGGGGAGCTGTTTTTT
TRBJ2-2 | NA | TRBV5-5 | NA | CASSLSAGVYTGELFF | TGTGCCAGCAGCCTCTCCGCAGGGGTCTACACCGGGGAGCTGTTTTTT
TRBJ2-1 | NA | TRBV28 | NA | CASSLLWQGGYSYNEQFF | TGTGCCAGCAGTTTGTTGTGGCAGGGGGGTTACTCCTACAATGAGCAGTTCTTC
TRBJ1-6 | NA | TRBV12-3/TRBV12-4 | NA | CASSLGGRGPSPLHF | TGTGCCAGCAGTTTAGGGGGCAGGGGCCCTTCACCCCTCCACTTT
TRBJ2-5 | NA | TRBV15 | NA | CATSVTRGLQETQYF | TGTGCCACCAGCGTCACTAGAGGCCTCCAAGAGACCCAGTACTTC
TRBJ1-1 | NA | TRBV11-2 | NA | CASSFTQNTEAFF | TGTGCCAGCAGCTTCACACAGAACACTGAAGCTTTCTTT
TRBJ2-7 | few | TRBV20-1 | TRBD2 | CSASGLAGAEQYF | TGCAGTGCTTCGGGACTAGCGGGAGCCGAGCAGTACTTC
TRBJ2-1 | few | TRBV20-1 | TRBD2 | CSARGGGGYEQFF | TGCAGTGCTAGGGGCGGGGGGGGCTATGAGCAGTTCTTC
TRBJ2-5 | NA | TRBV12-3/TRBV12-4 | NA | CASTPTGGQETQYF | TGTGCCAGCACCCCGACTGGGGGCCAAGAGACCCAGTACTTC
TRBJ1-6 | few | TRBV12-3/TRBV12-4 | TRBD1 | CASSHGTENSPLHF | TGTGCCAGCAGTCACGGGACAGAGAATTCACCCCTCCACTTT
TRBJ2-2 | NA | TRBV15 | TRBD1 | CATSIGQGGTGELFF | TGTGCCACCAGCATTGGACAGGGAGGAACCGGGGAGCTGTTTTTT
TRBJ1-5 | NA | TRBV28 | TRBD1 | CASSLVGQGGQPQHF | TGTGCCAGCAGTTTAGTTGGACAGGGAGGGCAGCCCCAGCATTTT
TRBJ2-3 | NA | TRBV7-2 | NA | CASSGGTTDTQYF | TGTGCCAGCAGCGGGGGGACCACAGATACGCAGTATTTT
TRBJ2-5 | NA | TRBV6-5 | NA | CASSYIDRRETQYF | TGTGCCAGCAGTTACATCGACAGACGAGAGACCCAGTACTTC
TRBJ2-1 | few | TRBV6-4 | NA | CASSDSSEIGEQFF | TGTGCCAGCAGTGACTCCAGCGAGATCGGTGAGCAGTTCTTC
TRBJ2-7 | NA | TRBV14 | TRBD1 | CASSQGLGTGNYEQYF | TGTGCCAGCAGCCAGGGTCTCGGGACAGGGAACTACGAGCAGTACTTC
TRBJ1-3 | few | TRBV7-9 | NA | CASSTKGLVGGNTIYF | TGTGCCAGCAGCACCAAAGGACTTGTCGGGGGAAACACCATATATTTT
TRBJ2-5 | many | TRBV21-1 | NA | CASDYGAGKQETQYF | TGTGCCAGCGACTACGGAGCGGGGAAACAAGAGACCCAGTACTTC
TRBJ2-5 | many | TRBV28 | TRBD2 | CASRPAGLAGVGQETQYF | TGTGCCAGCAGGCCAGCGGGACTAGCGGGAGTAGGGCAAGAGACCCAGTACTTC
TRBJ1-4 | many | TRBV4-1 | NA | CASSQGRWDEKLFF | TGCGCCAGCAGCCAAGGCAGGTGGGATGAAAAACTGTTTTTT
TRBJ2-3 | few | TRBV12-3/TRBV12-4 | NA | CASSLNIYSTDTQYF | TGTGCCAGCAGTTTAAATATCTACAGCACAGATACGCAGTATTTT
TRBJ1-1 | NA | TRBV19 | NA | CASSRGATEAFF | TGTGCCAGCAGCCGGGGGGCCACTGAAGCTTTCTTT
TRBJ1-5 | few | TRBV29-1 | TRBD1 | CSVRSGTGDQPQHF | TGCAGCGTCCGCTCCGGGACAGGGGACCAGCCCCAGCATTTT
TRBJ1-1 | few | TRBV19 | TRBD1 | CASSAGQGGKTEAFF | TGTGCCAGTAGTGCAGGACAGGGAGGTAAAACTGAAGCTTTCTTT
TRBJ2-1 | few | TRBV25-1 | TRBD1 | CASRGRTGTGSDEQFF | TGTGCCAGCAGAGGACGAACCGGGACAGGGAGTGATGAGCAGTTCTTC
TRBJ2-7 | NA | TRBV11-2 | TRBD1 | CASSYRTGSYEQYF | TGTGCCAGCAGCTATCGGACAGGGTCCTACGAGCAGTACTTC